This TCR beta chain comes out of a study of cytomegalovirus exposure and HLA in healthy donors. This PCR relied on a set of 60 Vbeta primers and 13 Jbeta primers. Clones were sequenced by immunoSEQ multiplex PCR, and TCRdb holds only the in-frame ones, with some missing. Of over 100,000 clones listed, around 80% are singletons. CDR3 size: 17 residues. Germline CDR1 and CDR2: SGHTA and FQGNSA. Trimming removed 5 bases at V and 5 bases at J, with 21 bases between. The V call is TRBV7-2, the J call TRBJ2-2; possibly TRBD1 for D (6 bases). The sequenced sample was PBMCs. This TCR was sampled from a female donor in good health and CMV-seronegative. DNA of the CDR3: TGTGCCAGCAGCCGCCCCCCAGGGGCGCAAAGTACCGGGGAGCTGTTTTTT. Translated: CASSRPPGAQSTGELFF.